Listed below are T cell receptor beta chains from one sample, sequenced in a study of cytomegalovirus exposure and HLA in healthy donors. TCRdb's table, derived via immunoSEQ multiplex PCR, lists solely in-frame clones and lacks some. In the table there are roughly 90,000 clones, around three quarters of which are singletons. The specimen was PBMCs. The origin of the receptors is a woman aged 40 to 49 in good health and CMV-seropositive. Both conserved end residues are part of each CDR3. D genes are given only for firm matches. Only some rows state a clone size, as once, few, many or a class for expanded clones.

>TRBJ1-5|TRBV18|.|.
TGTGCCAGCTCACCAACGGGCTCAGGGGCGGTTACGCCCCAGCATTTT
CASSPTGSGAVTPQHF
>TRBJ2-1|TRBV18|.|.
TGTGCCAGCTCACCCCCCGGGAAGACCTACAATGAGCAGTTCTTC
CASSPPGKTYNEQFF
>TRBJ2-7|TRBV12-2|.|.
TGTGCAAGTCGCTTAGCGTGCAGGGCCGAGCAGTACTTC
CASRLACRAEQYF
>TRBJ1-1|TRBV7-2|.|.
TGTGCCAGCAGCTTACTTGGGGATTCGGGGACTGAAGCTTTCTTT
CASSLLGDSGTEAFF
>TRBJ2-1|TRBV25-1|.|TRBD2
TGTGCCAGCAGTGAAATTCTAGCGGGCACTGAGCAGTTCTTC
CASSEILAGTEQFF
>TRBJ1-2|TRBV11-2|.|TRBD1
TGTGCCAGCAGCTCACGGACAGGGGACTACACCTTC
CASSSRTGDYTF
>TRBJ1-3|TRBV10-3|.|TRBD1
TGTGCCATCAGTGGTCCGGGACAGCTCTCTGGAAACACCATATATTTT
CAISGPGQLSGNTIYF
>TRBJ2-4|TRBV28|.|TRBD2
TGTGCCAGCAGTATATGGGGGGAGGGGATGAACATTCAGTACTTC
CASSIWGEGMNIQYF
>TRBJ2-7|TRBV7-9|.|.
TGTTCCAGCAGCTCTTCTAGCGCCCCGTCTTACTTC
CSSSSSSAPSYF
>TRBJ1-5|TRBV19|.|TRBD1
TGTGCCAGTCGATCCTCCGGGACAGGTAATCAGCCCCAGCATTTT
CASRSSGTGNQPQHF
>TRBJ2-1|TRBV7-2|.|.
TGTGCCAGCAGCTCTGGAATCAGGGAAGGCAATGAGCAGTTCTTC
CASSSGIREGNEQFF
>TRBJ2-3|TRBV4-1|.|TRBD2
TGCGCCAGCAGCCAATCAGGGGCGGGAGGACACACAGATACGCAGTATTTT
CASSQSGAGGHTDTQYF
>TRBJ1-5|TRBV25-1|.|.
TGTGCCAGCAGTGAGAGGGTTGGGGGCAATCAGCCCCAGCATTTT
CASSERVGGNQPQHF
>TRBJ2-5|TRBV6-6|.|TRBD2
TGTGCCAGCAGGAGGGGACTAGTGGAGACCCAGTACTTC
CASRRGLVETQYF
>TRBJ1-5|TRBV30|once|TRBD1
TGTGCCTGGAGTCGGGACAGGGTAGGGAATCAGCCCCAGCATTTT
CAWSRDRVGNQPQHF
>TRBJ2-5|TRBV19|.|.
TGTGCCAGTAAGCGTGAGGACAGCCAAGAGACCCAGTACTTC
CASKREDSQETQYF
>TRBJ2-2|TRBV6-5|once|TRBD1
TGTGCCAGCAGTAACACAGGGGCGTCCGGCGGGGAGCTGTTTTTT
CASSNTGASGGELFF
>TRBJ1-1|TRBV6-1|.|TRBD1
TGTGCCAGCAGTACCTCGGGACAGGGCGCTGAAGCTTTCTTT
CASSTSGQGAEAFF
>TRBJ2-6|TRBV2|.|.
TGTGCCAGCATACGTGGTGAGTCAGGGGCCAACGTCCTGACTTTC
CASIRGESGANVLTF
>TRBJ2-1|TRBV7-2|.|.
TGTGCCAGCAATGTGAACGGGGGAACCCAGTTCTTC
CASNVNGGTQFF
>TRBJ1-3|TRBV4-2|.|.
TGTGCCAGCAGTCCAGTCTCCTCTGGAAACACCATATATTTT
CASSPVSSGNTIYF
>TRBJ1-2|TRBV11-3|.|.
TGTGCCAGCAGCTTTCAGGGGAGCTATGGCTACACCTTC
CASSFQGSYGYTF
>TRBJ2-7|TRBV7-8|.|TRBD1
TGTGCCAGCAGCTCGGACAGGGGGTCCTACGAGCAGTACTTC
CASSSDRGSYEQYF
>TRBJ1-2|TRBV27|.|.
TGTGCCAGCAGTTTATCGAGGGAGCCTGACTATGGCTACACCTTC
CASSLSREPDYGYTF
>TRBJ1-1|TRBV29-1|.|TRBD1
TGCAGCGCGACCGGGACAGTTTTTAACCGAGCTTTCTTT
CSATGTVFNRAFF
>TRBJ1-2|TRBV29-1|.|TRBD1
TGCAGCGTACCCGGGACAGGGGAAAGCTATGGCTACACCTTC
CSVPGTGESYGYTF
>TRBJ2-3|TRBV9|.|.
TGTGCCAGCAGCTTCAGTTCCACAGATACGCAGTATTTT
CASSFSSTDTQYF
>TRBJ2-7|TRBV15|.|TRBD1
TGTGCCACCAGCACCGCGAGGGAGCAGGGGGCGTTTGGGCAGTACTTC
CATSTAREQGAFGQYF
>TRBJ2-1|TRBV7-2|once|TRBD1
TGTGCCAGCAGCTTAGCGTTAGGACAGGGTGCCTTTGAGCAGTTCTTC
CASSLALGQGAFEQFF
>TRBJ2-7|TRBV5-6|.|.
TGTGCCAGCAGCCCCGATGGCAGGGCGTACGAGCAGTACTTC
CASSPDGRAYEQYF